Following are 10 T cell receptor beta chains from one sample sequenced in a study of Tregs in tolerant kidney transplant recipients. Using immunoSEQ multiplex PCR, the repertoire was profiled, and TCRdb retains in-frame clones only, with some absent. The sample has about 77,000 clones, nearly 98% seen once; the top ten hold 0.56%. This specimen consisted of CD4+ T cells from blood, obtained before the transplant. Receptors originate from a human donor who received a combined kidney and bone marrow transplant.

V is TRBV6-5 and J is TRBJ2-2; D is possibly TRBD1 (5 bases). Deletions cut 6 bases from V and 6 bases from J, with 17 bases between. Germline V gene data show CDR1 as MNHEY and CDR2 as SVGAGI. The CDR3 is made up of 15 amino acids. CDR3 DNA: TGTGCCAGCAGCACGGACATCCGTAGGGCCGGGGAGCTGTTTTTT. Its protein is CASSTDIRRAGELFF.

The V call is TRBV5-1, the J call TRBJ2-2; weak D call: TRBD1 (5 bases). The ends were cut back, 0 bases at V and 6 bases at J, with 15 bases in the middle. The CDR3 is made up of 16 amino acids. CDR1 is SGHRS, CDR2 YFSETQ, per germline. In DNA, the CDR3 is TGCGCCAGCAGCTTGGCGAATCCGGAAGGGGCCGGGGAGCTGTTTTTT. Its protein product is CASSLANPEGAGELFF.

The J gene is TRBJ1-4, the V gene TRBV28; no clear D gene. Trimming removed 6 bases at V and 5 bases at J, with 4 bases between. Germline loops: CDR1 MDHEN, CDR2 SYDVKM. The CDR3 runs 11 residues. The CDR3 DNA reads TGTGCCAGCAGGCTAAATGAAAAACTGTTTTTT. Translated, it gives CASRLNEKLFF.

This clone came up once. The genes are TRBV12-1 and TRBJ2-3; TRBD2, as called in the table, went unchecked against the DNA. TRBV12-1 is shown as a pseudogene. The CDR3 consists of 18 residues. In nucleotides, the CDR3 is TGTGCCAGCAGCCCGACTAGCGGGGGGGTTCTCCCCACAGATACGCAGTATTTT. Amino acids: CASSPTSGGVLPTDTQYF.

The chain combines TRBV9 with TRBJ2-7; the D is unclear. The ends were cut back, 0 bases at V and 5 bases at J, with 12 bases in the middle. The length of the CDR3 is 14 residues. Germline lookup yields CDR1 SGDLS and CDR2 YYNGEE. The CDR3 loop is CASSVGQVVDEQYF. The CDR3 DNA follows: TGTGCCAGCAGCGTAGGTCAGGTGGTCGACGAGCAGTACTTC.

The V gene is TRBV15, the J gene TRBJ2-1; D is possibly TRBD1 (5 bases). CDR3 size: 15 residues. Trimming removed 3 bases at V and 0 bases at J, with 9 bases between. CDR1 and CDR2 (germline): LNHNV, YYDKDF (reference sequence). The DNA of the CDR3 is TGTGCCACCAGCAGCGACAGTAGCTCCTACAATGAGCAGTTCTTC. This encodes CATSSDSSSYNEQFF.

J is TRBJ1-2 and V is TRBV19, with a possible D match to TRBD1 (6 bases). The CDR3 consists of 13 residues. CDR1 and CDR2 from the germline V gene are LNHDA and SQIVND (reference sequence). The V and J ends lost 8 bases and 8 bases respectively, with 18 bases between them. CDR3 sequence: CASSPRQAPGYTF. CDR3 bases: TGTGCCAGTTCTCCTCGACAGGCCCCCGGCTACACCTTC.

The rearrangement uses TRBV7-5 and TRBJ1-6. TRBV7-5 corresponds to a pseudogene. This CDR3 comprises 14 residues. CDR3 in DNA: TGTGTCAGAAGCCTTTTCCGGAGTCGGTCACCCCTCCACTTT. Protein sequence: CVRSLFRSRSPLHF.

This rearrangement joins TRBV28 to TRBJ2-3; 7 nucleotides match TRBD1. The germline CDR1 and CDR2 sequences are MDHEN and SYDVKM. The CDR3 contains 15 residues. Losses at the gene ends were 9 bases for V and 1 base for J; bases not matched to a gene: 10. The CDR3 region has the DNA TGTGCCAGTCGCAGGGGGTTTTTTGGCACAGATACGCAGTATTTT. Its protein is CASRRGFFGTDTQYF. Full variable domain (outside the CDR3, taken from reference TRBV28 and TRBJ2-3): DVKVTQSSRYLVKRTGEKVFLECVQDMDHENMFWYRQDPGLGLRLIYFSYDVKMKEKGDIPEGYSVSREKKERFSLILESASTNQTSMYLCASRRGFFGTDTQYFGPGTRLTVL.

This clone was recorded once. The rearrangement uses TRBV7-8 and TRBJ1-1, with D possibly TRBD1 on 5 matching bases. Trimming left V 1 base short and J 1 base short, with 10 bases between. This CDR3 has 15 amino acids. CDR1 is SGHVS and CDR2 is FQNEAQ in the germline V gene. CDR3 loop: CASSLGKGWNTEAFF. The DNA of the CDR3 is TGTGCCAGCAGCTTAGGTAAGGGGTGGAACACTGAAGCTTTCTTT.